What follows describes a single T cell receptor beta chain. This specimen comes from a study of T cell changes during pregnancy in multiple sclerosis. The repertoire was sequenced with immunoSEQ multiplex PCR; TCRdb's copy has only in-frame clones and lacks some. The sample yields tens of thousands of clones, roughly 93% seen once. The germline CDR1 and CDR2 sequences are PRHDT and FYEKMQ (reference sequence). The CDR3 contains 16 residues. The ends lost 4 bases at V and 2 bases at J; junction bases unmatched: 11. V gene TRBV13 combines with J gene TRBJ2-7, with 7 bases aligning to TRBD1. This sample comprised peripheral blood, obtained in the second trimester of pregnancy. The receptor's source is a female donor with multiple sclerosis, enrolled in a pregnancy study. The CDR3 bases are TGTGCCAGCAGCTCGCCCCTCGGGACAGTCCCCTACGAGCAGTACTTC. Residues: CASSSPLGTVPYEQYF.